These T cell receptor beta chains were read from a single sample in a study of a mutant IDH1 vaccine in newly diagnosed glioma. Their recognized antigens are unknown. The repertoire was sequenced with immunoSEQ multiplex PCR; TCRdb's copy has only in-frame clones and lacks some. This sample has about 25,000 clones; 60% to 75% occur once, and the top ten carry about 11%. The sample in question was peripheral blood mononuclear cells (PBMCs), obtained from a glioma patient whose treatment included an IDH1 peptide vaccine. The source is a man younger than 30 with glioma. Some clones in this sample may be carry-over from other donors' samples. CDR3s include the opening cysteine and the closing phenylalanine or tryptophan. A D gene is named only where the DNA matches it firmly. Some rows mark clone size as missing; the rest say once, few, many or name a class of expanded clone.

size: .
J: TRBJ2-7
V: TRBV5-6
D: TRBD2
CDR3: CASSLGRAGDLYEQYF
DNA: TGTGCCAGCAGCTTGGGGCGAGCGGGGGACCTCTACGAGCAGTACTTC

size: few
J: TRBJ1-5
V: TRBV19
D: TRBD1
CDR3: CASSIWTGPLRPQHF
DNA: TGTGCCAGTAGTATCTGGACAGGGCCCCTACGGCCCCAGCATTTT

size: .
J: TRBJ1-4
V: TRBV2
D: TRBD1
CDR3: CASSADRGDEKLFF
DNA: TGTGCCAGCAGTGCTGACAGGGGGGATGAAAAACTGTTTTTT

size: once
J: TRBJ1-5
V: TRBV10-3
D: .
CDR3: CATADGGAGNQPQHF
DNA: TGTGCCACCGCAGACGGGGGGGCGGGCAATCAGCCCCAGCATTTT

size: .
J: TRBJ2-5
V: TRBV5-6
D: TRBD2
CDR3: CASSLGLAGVIETQYF
DNA: TGTGCCAGCAGCTTGGGGCTAGCGGGAGTGATAGAGACCCAGTACTTC

size: .
J: TRBJ1-1
V: TRBV5-6
D: .
CDR3: CASTPGQNTEAFF
DNA: TGTGCCAGCACCCCGGGACAGAACACTGAAGCTTTCTTT

size: .
J: TRBJ1-1
V: TRBV19
D: .
CDR3: CASTVPREGKQAFF
DNA: TGTGCCAGTACCGTTCCGAGGGAGGGAAAGCAAGCTTTCTTT

size: .
J: TRBJ2-7
V: TRBV9
D: TRBD2
CDR3: CASSPRAGGPYEQYF
DNA: TGTGCCAGCAGTCCCAGGGCGGGAGGGCCGTACGAGCAGTACTTC

size: .
J: TRBJ1-4
V: TRBV28
D: .
CDR3: CASSSLGAGEEKLFF
DNA: TGTGCCAGCAGCTCTTTAGGGGCAGGGGAAGAAAAACTGTTTTTT

size: .
J: TRBJ2-7
V: TRBV6-1
D: .
CDR3: CASSRDFPVGEQYF
DNA: TGTGCCAGCAGCCGGGACTTCCCCGTAGGCGAGCAGTACTTC

size: .
J: TRBJ2-4
V: TRBV11-2
D: .
CDR3: CASSLVAGGVELAKNIQYF
DNA: TGTGCCAGCAGCTTAGTCGCAGGGGGGGTCGAGTTGGCCAAAAACATTCAGTACTTC

size: .
J: TRBJ1-3
V: TRBV18
D: .
CDR3: CATLELSSGNTIYF
DNA: TGTGCCACGCTGGAACTCAGCTCTGGAAACACCATATATTTT

size: .
J: TRBJ2-2
V: TRBV6-1
D: .
CDR3: CASRLQGSEEELFF
DNA: TGTGCCAGCAGATTACAGGGTAGTGAAGAGGAGCTGTTTTTT

size: once
J: TRBJ1-1
V: TRBV6-6
D: .
CDR3: CASSYSRTANTEAFF
DNA: TGTGCCAGCAGTTACTCCAGGACAGCGAACACTGAAGCTTTCTTT

size: few
J: TRBJ1-1
V: TRBV7-6
D: .
CDR3: CASSLDRNTEAFF
DNA: TGTGCCAGCAGCTTAGACAGAAACACTGAAGCTTTCTTT

size: .
J: TRBJ2-1
V: TRBV30
D: .
CDR3: CAWDGSSYNEQFF
DNA: TGTGCCTGGGACGGGAGCTCCTACAATGAGCAGTTCTTC

size: .
J: TRBJ2-5
V: TRBV29-1
D: .
CDR3: CSVTRETQYF
DNA: TGCAGCGTTACCAGAGAGACCCAGTACTTC

size: .
J: TRBJ2-2
V: TRBV5-1
D: TRBD2
CDR3: CASSAIAGNTGELFF
DNA: TGCGCCAGCAGCGCGATAGCGGGGAACACCGGGGAGCTGTTTTTT

size: .
J: TRBJ2-1
V: TRBV10-3
D: .
CDR3: CAIGEASSYNEQFF
DNA: TGTGCCATCGGGGAGGCCAGCTCCTACAATGAGCAGTTCTTC

size: .
J: TRBJ1-1
V: TRBV5-6
D: .
CDR3: CASSLGVMNTEAFF
DNA: TGTGCCAGCAGCCTAGGAGTTATGAACACTGAAGCTTTCTTT

size: .
J: TRBJ2-2
V: TRBV4-2
D: TRBD1
CDR3: CASSQEGQGMDTGELFF
DNA: TGTGCCAGCAGCCAAGAAGGACAGGGAATGGACACCGGGGAGCTGTTTTTT

size: .
J: TRBJ1-1
V: TRBV19
D: .
CDR3: CASTDLRRGNTEAFF
DNA: TGTGCCAGTACCGATCTCAGGAGGGGTAACACTGAAGCTTTCTTT

size: .
J: TRBJ2-7
V: TRBV7-9
D: TRBD2
CDR3: CASSSLAGMNEQYF
DNA: TGTGCCAGCAGCTCTCTAGCGGGAATGAACGAGCAGTACTTC

size: .
J: TRBJ2-3
V: TRBV5-1
D: TRBD2
CDR3: CASSLLTSGSYTDTQYF
DNA: TGCGCCAGCAGCTTGTTAACTAGCGGGAGTTACACAGATACGCAGTATTTT

size: .
J: TRBJ1-2
V: TRBV2
D: TRBD1
CDR3: CASSGEGAGNGYTF
DNA: TGTGCCAGCAGTGGGGAGGGGGCGGGAAATGGCTACACCTTC

size: .
J: TRBJ1-1
V: TRBV12-5
D: .
CDR3: CASGFGEGRGNTEAFF
DNA: TGTGCTAGTGGTTTTGGGGAGGGGCGTGGGAACACTGAAGCTTTCTTT

size: .
J: TRBJ2-3
V: TRBV5-1
D: TRBD1
CDR3: CASSSSSGTGSRVTQYF
DNA: TGCGCCAGCAGCTCCTCCTCCGGGACAGGTTCGAGGGTTACGCAGTATTTT

size: .
J: TRBJ2-7
V: TRBV4-1
D: .
CDR3: CASSQDHRNAVYEQYF
DNA: TGCGCCAGCAGCCAAGATCATCGAAATGCCGTCTACGAGCAGTACTTC

size: .
J: TRBJ2-7
V: TRBV6-5
D: .
CDR3: CASSYRIRRYEQYF
DNA: TGTGCCAGCAGTTACAGAATCAGAAGGTACGAGCAGTACTTC

size: .
J: TRBJ2-7
V: TRBV6-6
D: TRBD1
CDR3: CASNQPGQGKYEQYF
DNA: TGTGCCAGCAACCAACCGGGACAGGGGAAATACGAGCAGTACTTC

size: .
J: TRBJ2-1
V: TRBV6-1
D: .
CDR3: CASRPGPFDEQFF
DNA: TGTGCCAGCAGGCCCGGACCCTTCGATGAGCAGTTCTTC

size: .
J: TRBJ2-3
V: TRBV27
D: TRBD1
CDR3: CASSWTGRDTQYF
DNA: TGTGCCAGCAGTTGGACAGGGAGAGATACGCAGTATTTT

size: .
J: TRBJ2-6
V: TRBV5-1
D: .
CDR3: CASSPTRSGANVLTF
DNA: TGCGCCAGCAGTCCGACTAGGTCTGGGGCCAACGTCCTGACTTTC

size: .
J: TRBJ2-7
V: TRBV5-4
D: .
CDR3: CASSPTVGEQYF
DNA: TGTGCCAGCAGCCCGACGGTGGGTGAGCAGTACTTC

size: .
J: TRBJ1-6
V: TRBV19
D: .
CDR3: CASSIAEGGNSPLHF
DNA: TGTGCCAGTAGTATAGCCGAGGGTGGTAATTCACCCCTCCACTTT

size: .
J: TRBJ2-7
V: TRBV7-2
D: TRBD1
CDR3: CASSQGQGFAYEQYF
DNA: TGTGCCAGCAGCCAGGGACAGGGGTTCGCCTACGAGCAGTACTTC

size: .
J: TRBJ2-2
V: TRBV19
D: .
CDR3: CASSIYGRTVAGELFF
DNA: TGTGCCAGTAGTATTTACGGGCGTACGGTGGCCGGGGAGCTGTTTTTT

size: .
J: TRBJ1-1
V: TRBV7-6
D: .
CDR3: CASSLGSVNTEAFF
DNA: TGTGCCAGCAGCTTAGGGTCAGTGAACACTGAAGCTTTCTTT

size: .
J: TRBJ1-1
V: TRBV7-7
D: .
CDR3: CASSRFQENTEAFF
DNA: TGTGCTAGCAGCCGGTTTCAAGAGAACACTGAAGCTTTCTTT

size: few
J: TRBJ2-2
V: TRBV7-2
D: .
CDR3: CASSLSGSVELFF
DNA: TGTGCCAGCAGCTTAAGCGGGTCCGTGGAGCTGTTTTTT

size: .
J: TRBJ1-3
V: TRBV6-1
D: .
CDR3: CASSEKWKQLNTIYF
DNA: TGTGCCAGCAGTGAAAAGTGGAAACAGCTGAACACCATATATTTT

size: .
J: TRBJ1-6
V: TRBV27
D: .
CDR3: CASRLDRYNSPLHF
DNA: TGTGCCAGCAGACTCGACAGATATAATTCACCCCTCCACTTT

size: .
J: TRBJ1-2
V: TRBV5-1
D: TRBD1
CDR3: CASSLTGTGGYTF
DNA: TGCGCCAGCAGCCTGACAGGGACGGGTGGCTACACCTTC

size: .
J: TRBJ2-7
V: TRBV9
D: TRBD1
CDR3: CASSGQGAYEQYF
DNA: TGTGCCAGCAGCGGACAGGGTGCTTACGAGCAGTACTTC

size: few
J: TRBJ2-2
V: TRBV30
D: .
CDR3: CAWSGSDTGELFF
DNA: TGTGCCTGGAGCGGCTCCGACACCGGGGAGCTGTTTTTT